This T cell receptor beta chain was retrieved from a study of blood T cell repertoires in COVID-19. Study background: Sources were T cells, B-cell-depleted T cells, or PBMCs; the material itself was cDNA or gDNA.

This clone was found a few times. The V and J ends lost 5 bases and 1 base, in that order; junction bases with no gene match: 5. Germline V gene lookup returns CDR1 LNHDA and CDR2 SQIVND (reference sequence). This CDR3 is built from 14 residues. Using immunoSEQ multiplex PCR, the repertoire was profiled, and TCRdb retains in-frame clones only, with some absent. The sample records more than 200,000 clones, approximately 78% being singletons. This rearrangement joins TRBV19 to TRBJ2-7, with 7 bases matching TRBD1. The sample comprised peripheral blood. The receptor was isolated from a woman aged 80 or older with acute or convalescent COVID-19. For the CDR3, the DNA is TGTGCCAGTAGTCGGACAGGCGATTCCTACGAGCAGTACTTC. Protein: CASSRTGDSYEQYF.